This TCR beta chain emerged from a study of control samples from healthy donors and cancer patients. The CDR3 contains 10 residues. Germline loops: CDR1 SEHNR, CDR2 FQNEAQ (reference sequence). TCRdb's table, derived via immunoSEQ multiplex PCR, lists solely in-frame clones and lacks some. The repertoire holds 85,000 to 95,000 clones, approximately 90% seen once, with 0.92% in the top ten. The sequencing input was blood. The rearrangement joins TRBV7-9 to TRBJ1-6; D not certain. The sequence came from a woman in her thirties in good health. The CDR3 sequence: CAGSSVPLHF. The DNA of the CDR3 is TGTGCAGGGAGTTCCGTACCCCTCCACTTT.